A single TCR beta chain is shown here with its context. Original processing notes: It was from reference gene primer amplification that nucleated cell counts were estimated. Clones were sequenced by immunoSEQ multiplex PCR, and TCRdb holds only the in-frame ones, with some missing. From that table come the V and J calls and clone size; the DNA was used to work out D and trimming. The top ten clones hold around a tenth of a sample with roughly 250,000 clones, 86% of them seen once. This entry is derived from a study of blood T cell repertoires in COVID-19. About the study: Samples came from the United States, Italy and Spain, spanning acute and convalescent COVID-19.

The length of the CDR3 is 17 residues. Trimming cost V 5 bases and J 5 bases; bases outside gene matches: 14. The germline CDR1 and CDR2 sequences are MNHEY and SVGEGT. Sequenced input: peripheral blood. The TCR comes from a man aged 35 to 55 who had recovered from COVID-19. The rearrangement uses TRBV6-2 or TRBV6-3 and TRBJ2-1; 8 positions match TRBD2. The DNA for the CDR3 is TGTGCCAGCAGTGTTCGGATCAGCGGGGGCCTCCACAATGAGCAGTTCTTC. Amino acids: CASSVRISGGLHNEQFF.